Reported below is one T cell receptor (beta chain). Its specific antigen is unknown. No quality values exist for individual bases; no much larger clone is one base distant. What the time point label conveys for this sample: about 28 days (+/-7) after the second vaccine dose. Because spike-specific TCR depth and breadth did not differ between the two schedules, AZD1222 recipients who got a second dose at roughly 4 weeks were pooled with those who got a second dose at roughly 12 weeks. Samples from vaccinated people were obtained from the UK trials COV001 and COV002, which included a single-blind randomized controlled phase 2/3 trial of AZD1222 (ChAdOx1 nCoV-19) in healthy adults. For TCRbeta chain sequencing, PBMC samples were collected from trial participants at day 0 and at day 28 after the second dose. These data belong to a study of T cell responses to AZD1222 COVID-19 vaccine listed by TCRdb under 2021. In terms of the full investigation: TCR sequencing covered more than 230 trial participants: 200 to 220 given two doses of AZD1222 and 26 given two doses of MenACWY control vaccine. Trial participants were enrolled by age into subgroups of 18-55, 56-69 and 70-plus years, and about 150, 27 and 61 TCR-sequenced participants, respectively, were included in these subgroups.

The CDR3 regions of human TCRbeta chains were analyzed by immunosequencing. In the paper's pipeline: Repertoire TCRs were checked for matches against a reference library of SARS-CoV-2-specific TCRs that had been generated using the MIRA antigen-specificity platform. Breadth was defined as the fraction of unique TCRs that were SARS-CoV-2-associated, and depth was defined as the fraction of total T cells that were SARS-CoV-2-associated. Each spike-specific TCR was assigned to its reactive spike region and to a CD4 or CD8 class using the MIRA data. Log10-transformed breadth and depth values were compared by one-way ANOVA with Sidak's multiple comparisons tests. TCRdb provides this immuneACCESS table in a form limited to in-frame rearrangements. Some clones are lacking; in checked studies, under half of them reflect an unresolved V gene, and why the rest are absent is not known. D and trimming come from the DNA, and the V and J calls and clone size come from that table. Counted in this sample were roughly 120,000 clones; about 90% of them appeared once. More than 14% of the sample comes from the top ten.

CDR1 MNHEY and CDR2 SMNVEV were looked up in the germline V gene (reference sequence). The CDR3 spans 15 residues, from the cysteine through the phenylalanine. This entry keeps only the CDR3 DNA: 45 bases, framed from base 1. V is shortened by 2 bases, J by 6 bases, and the region joining them spans 17 bases. What the work shows at the level of the full study, not this receptor alone: CD4 TCRs associated with the vaccine covered the entire spike protein, and the dominant responses were in regions 160-218 and 743-854. No day 14 peak-response samples were available, so repertoires were characterized only after the peak T cell response. Participants were mostly white British, with more females than males. The authors suggested clonal diversity may have been underestimated. The 56-69-year group was small, and its depth increase did not reach significance, likely because of low power. Spike-specific TCR breadth and depth rose significantly after two AZD1222 doses compared with day 0 and with MenACWY recipients. Reportedly, close to half of the unique spike-specific TCRs recognized epitopes lying outside the regions that are mutated in the B.1.351 and B.1.1.7 variants. Only a handful of AZD1222 recipients were SARS-CoV-2 seropositive at baseline, limiting conclusions about previously exposed vaccinees.

This TCR was recovered from an adult who received the AZD1222 COVID-19 vaccine. This chain is built from TRBV27 and TRBJ2-7; TRBD1 might be the D gene, on 6 matching bases. The source was peripheral blood, collected 28 days after the second AZD1222 dose. The DNA sequence is TGTGCCAGCAGTTTACGGACAGTCCCCCAGGGCGAGCAGTACTTC. Translated, this is CASSLRTVPQGEQYF.